This T cell receptor beta chain was documented in a study of OX40 agonist ivuxolimab in advanced cancers. On the study more broadly: Three individuals attained partial responses, comprising one hepatocellular carcinoma case and two cutaneous melanoma cases.

Broader study findings: Those patients achieving a partial response at 0.1-3.0 mg/kg showed among the lowest clonal expansion.

TCRdb keeps only in-frame clones here, not all; method: immunoSEQ multiplex PCR. Among 60,000 to 80,000 clones listed, 75% to 85% were seen once. For this clone: Its specificity is not known.

Sequencing was performed on CD4+ or CD8+ T cells sorted from blood, taken in a trial of the OX40 agonist ivuxolimab. The origin of this receptor is an adult with an advanced solid tumor such as melanoma, head and neck, liver or kidney cancer.

The CDR3 region has the DNA TGTGCCAGCAGCCCACGGACTAGTCAAGAGACCCAGTACTTC. As protein: CASSPRTSQETQYF. V is TRBV7-2 and J is TRBJ2-5, with 7 positions matching TRBD2. From germline, CDR1 is SGHTA and CDR2 FQGNSA. J gave up 2 bases and V 5 bases, and 5 bases lay outside the gene matches. The CDR3 sequence is 14 residues long.